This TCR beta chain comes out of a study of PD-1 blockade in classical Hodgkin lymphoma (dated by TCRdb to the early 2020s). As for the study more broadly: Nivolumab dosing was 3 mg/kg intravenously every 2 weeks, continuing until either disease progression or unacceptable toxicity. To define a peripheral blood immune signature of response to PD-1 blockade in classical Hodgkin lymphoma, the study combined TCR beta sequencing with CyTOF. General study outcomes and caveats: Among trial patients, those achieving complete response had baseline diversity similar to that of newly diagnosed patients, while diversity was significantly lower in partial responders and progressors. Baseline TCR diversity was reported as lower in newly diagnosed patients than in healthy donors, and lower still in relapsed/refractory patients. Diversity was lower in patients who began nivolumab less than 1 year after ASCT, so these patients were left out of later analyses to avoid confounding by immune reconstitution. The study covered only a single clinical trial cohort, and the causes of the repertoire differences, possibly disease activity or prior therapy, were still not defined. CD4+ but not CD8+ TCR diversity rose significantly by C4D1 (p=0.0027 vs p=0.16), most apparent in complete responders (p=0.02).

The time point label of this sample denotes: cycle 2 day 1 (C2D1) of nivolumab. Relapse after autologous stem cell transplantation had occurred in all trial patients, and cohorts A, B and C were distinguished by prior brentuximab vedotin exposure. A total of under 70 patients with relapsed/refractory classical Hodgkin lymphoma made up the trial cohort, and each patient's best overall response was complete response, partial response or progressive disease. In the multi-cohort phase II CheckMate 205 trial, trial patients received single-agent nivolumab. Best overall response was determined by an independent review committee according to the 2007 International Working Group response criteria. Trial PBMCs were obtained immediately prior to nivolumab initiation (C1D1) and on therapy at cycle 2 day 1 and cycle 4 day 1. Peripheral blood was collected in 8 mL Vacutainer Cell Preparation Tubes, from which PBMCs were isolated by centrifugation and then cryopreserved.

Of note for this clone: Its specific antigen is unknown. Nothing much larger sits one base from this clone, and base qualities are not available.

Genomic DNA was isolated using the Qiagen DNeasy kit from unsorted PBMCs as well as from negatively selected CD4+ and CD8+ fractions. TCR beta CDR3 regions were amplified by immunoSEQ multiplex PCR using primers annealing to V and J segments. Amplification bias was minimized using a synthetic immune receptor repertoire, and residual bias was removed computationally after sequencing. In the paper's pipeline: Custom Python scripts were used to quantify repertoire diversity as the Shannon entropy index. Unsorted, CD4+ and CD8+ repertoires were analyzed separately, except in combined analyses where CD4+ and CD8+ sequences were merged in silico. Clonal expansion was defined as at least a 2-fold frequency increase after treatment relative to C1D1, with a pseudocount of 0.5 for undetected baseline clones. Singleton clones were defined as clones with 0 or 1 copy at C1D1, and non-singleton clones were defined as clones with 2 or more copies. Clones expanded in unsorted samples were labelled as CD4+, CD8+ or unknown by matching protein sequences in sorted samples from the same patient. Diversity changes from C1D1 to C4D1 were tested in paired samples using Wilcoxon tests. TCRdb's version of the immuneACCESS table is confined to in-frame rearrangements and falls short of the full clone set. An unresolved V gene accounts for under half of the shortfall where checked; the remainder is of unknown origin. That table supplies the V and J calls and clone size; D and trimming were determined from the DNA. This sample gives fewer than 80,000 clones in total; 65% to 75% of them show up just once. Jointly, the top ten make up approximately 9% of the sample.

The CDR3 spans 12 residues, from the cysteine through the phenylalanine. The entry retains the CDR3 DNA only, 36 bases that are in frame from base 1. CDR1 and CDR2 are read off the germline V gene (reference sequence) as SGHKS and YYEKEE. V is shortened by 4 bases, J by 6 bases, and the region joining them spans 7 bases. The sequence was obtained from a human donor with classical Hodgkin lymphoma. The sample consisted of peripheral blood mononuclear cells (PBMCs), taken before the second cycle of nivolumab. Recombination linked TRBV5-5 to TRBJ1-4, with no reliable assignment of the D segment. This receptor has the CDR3 CASSREDEKLFF. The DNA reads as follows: TGTGCCAGCAGCAGGGAGGATGAAAAACTGTTTTTT. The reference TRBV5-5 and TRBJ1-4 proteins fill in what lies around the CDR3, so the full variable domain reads DAGVTQSPTHLIKTRGQQVTLRCSPISGHKSVSWYQQVLGQGPQFIFQYYEKEERGRGNFPDRFSARQFPNYSSELNVNALLLGDSALYLCASSREDEKLFFGSGTQLSVL.